This T cell receptor (beta chain) was recorded in a study of shared clonotypes between healthy human individuals. The assay was immunoSEQ multiplex PCR, and TCRdb's table has in-frame clones only and misses some. This repertoire shows about 510,000 clones, over 60% found once; its top ten account for 9.5% to 15%. The CDR3 is 15 residues long. CDR1 and CDR2 (germline): SGDLS, YYNGEE. The V gene lost 0 bases and the J gene lost 3 bases, with 13 bases spanning the gap. The chain links TRBV9 to TRBJ2-7, with a weak D call TRBD2 (6 bases). Sequenced: PBMCs. The clonotype was recovered from a woman aged 35 to 49 in good health. Some clones in this sample may be carry-over from other donors' samples. The CDR3 coding sequence is TGTGCCAGCAGCGTAGCTGGGGGAGGCGGCTACGAGCAGTACTTC. It encodes CASSVAGGGGYEQYF.